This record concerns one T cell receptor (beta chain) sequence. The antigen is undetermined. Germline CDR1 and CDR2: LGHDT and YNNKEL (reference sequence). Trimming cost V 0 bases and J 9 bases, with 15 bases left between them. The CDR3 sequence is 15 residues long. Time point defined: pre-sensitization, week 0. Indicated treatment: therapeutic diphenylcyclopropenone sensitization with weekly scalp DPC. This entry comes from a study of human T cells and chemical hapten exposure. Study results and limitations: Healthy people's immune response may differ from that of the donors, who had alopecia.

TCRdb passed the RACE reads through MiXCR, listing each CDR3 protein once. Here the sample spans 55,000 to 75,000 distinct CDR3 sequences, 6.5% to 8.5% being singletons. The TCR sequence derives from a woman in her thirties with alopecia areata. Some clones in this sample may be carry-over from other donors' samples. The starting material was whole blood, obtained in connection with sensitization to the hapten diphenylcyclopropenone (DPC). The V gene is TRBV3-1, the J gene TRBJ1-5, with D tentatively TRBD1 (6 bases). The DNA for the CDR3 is TGTGCCAGCAGCCAAGATCCAACAACCAGGGGGCCCCAGCATTTT. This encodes CASSQDPTTRGPQHF. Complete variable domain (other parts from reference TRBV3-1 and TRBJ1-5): DTAVSQTPKYLVTQMGNDKSIKCEQNLGHDTMYWYKQDSKKFLKIMFSYNNKELIINETVPNRFSPKSPDKAHLNLHINSLELGDSAVYFCASSQDPTTRGPQHFGDGTRLSIL.